These T cell receptor beta chains were read from a single sample in a study of T-cell reconstitution after alpha-beta-depleted transplantation in children. TCRdb analysed the PCR reads with MiXCR anew, one entry per CDR3 protein. Of 500,000 or so distinct CDR3 sequences in the sample, 10% to 12% were seen once. The sequences come from PBMCs, mostly from graft donor cells, collected 180 days after TCRalphabeta/CD19-depleted stem cell transplant. The receptors were sampled from a female patient aged 2-10 years who had a stem cell transplant for aplastic anemia, so the T cells may come from the graft donor. CDR3s include the opening cysteine and the closing phenylalanine or tryptophan. The order of the fields is J gene, CDR3 length, V gene, clone size, D gene, CDR3 DNA, CDR3 protein. D genes are given only for firm matches. The size field is filled for only some rows; it gives once, few, many or a size class.

j_gene: TRBJ1-2; len: 19; v_gene: TRBV11-1; abundance: few; d_gene: TRBD1; CDR3nt: TGTGCCAGCAGCTTCGATAAGGGACAGGGAATACCATCGATCTATGGCTACACCTTC; CDR3aa: CASSFDKGQGIPSIYGYTF
j_gene: TRBJ1-1; len: 18; v_gene: TRBV28; abundance: -; d_gene: -; CDR3nt: TGTGCCAGCAGTAGTCAACAGGGTATGGGTTTCATGAACACTGAAGCTTTCTTT; CDR3aa: CASSSQQGMGFMNTEAFF
j_gene: TRBJ1-1; len: 14; v_gene: TRBV5-6; abundance: many; d_gene: -; CDR3nt: TGTGCCAGCAGCTTGGTTGGACTGAACACTGAAGCTTTCTTT; CDR3aa: CASSLVGLNTEAFF
j_gene: TRBJ2-3; len: 17; v_gene: TRBV12-3/TRBV12-4; abundance: few; d_gene: TRBD2; CDR3nt: TGTGCCAGCAGGGAGGGCAGACTAGCGGGTAGCACAGATACGCAGTATTTT; CDR3aa: CASREGRLAGSTDTQYF
j_gene: TRBJ2-1; len: 15; v_gene: TRBV21-1; abundance: few; d_gene: -; CDR3nt: TGTGCCAGCAGTTCGACTAGCGGGAGGGCAAGTGAGCAGTTCTTC; CDR3aa: CASSSTSGRASEQFF
j_gene: TRBJ1-2; len: 13; v_gene: TRBV29-1; abundance: -; d_gene: TRBD1; CDR3nt: TGCAGCGTACGACAGGGTGGCGGGGATGGCTACACCTTC; CDR3aa: CSVRQGGGDGYTF
j_gene: TRBJ2-5; len: 15; v_gene: TRBV28; abundance: many; d_gene: -; CDR3nt: TGTGCCAGCAGTACCACGTTCCAGGGGAGAGAGACCCAGTACTTC; CDR3aa: CASSTTFQGRETQYF
j_gene: TRBJ2-5; len: 13; v_gene: TRBV5-1; abundance: many; d_gene: TRBD1; CDR3nt: TGCGCCAGCAGCAGTACAGGGGCGGAGACCCAGTACTTC; CDR3aa: CASSSTGAETQYF
j_gene: TRBJ2-3; len: 17; v_gene: TRBV21-1; abundance: medium-sized; d_gene: -; CDR3nt: TGTGCCAGCAGCAAAGATTGGCAGCGTCGGGAACCAGATACGCAGTATTTT; CDR3aa: CASSKDWQRREPDTQYF
j_gene: TRBJ2-3; len: 15; v_gene: TRBV20-1; abundance: -; d_gene: TRBD2; CDR3nt: TGCAGTGCCAGTCGCGGGGGGGCCCCGACAGATACGCAGTATTTT; CDR3aa: CSASRGGAPTDTQYF
j_gene: TRBJ2-1; len: 14; v_gene: TRBV15; abundance: few; d_gene: TRBD2; CDR3nt: TGTGCCGTTCGGGGGACTAGCGGGAACAATGAGCAGTTCTTC; CDR3aa: CAVRGTSGNNEQFF
j_gene: TRBJ2-3; len: 16; v_gene: TRBV5-1; abundance: few; d_gene: -; CDR3nt: TGCGCCAGCAGCTTGGGAAAGACAACGTTAGGAGATACGCAGTATTTT; CDR3aa: CASSLGKTTLGDTQYF
j_gene: TRBJ2-3; len: 21; v_gene: TRBV7-7; abundance: -; d_gene: -; CDR3nt: TGTGCCAGCAGCTTATCCCCGATCAAGGGCGCCCTATATTCTAGCACAGATACGCAGTATTTT; CDR3aa: CASSLSPIKGALYSSTDTQYF
j_gene: TRBJ2-1; len: 16; v_gene: TRBV9; abundance: -; d_gene: TRBD2; CDR3nt: TGTGCCAGCAGCCCGCGGGAGGGGAGCTCCTACAATGAGCAGTTCTTC; CDR3aa: CASSPREGSSYNEQFF
j_gene: TRBJ1-3; len: 16; v_gene: TRBV6-1; abundance: -; d_gene: TRBD1; CDR3nt: TGTGCCAGCACTACACGGACAGGGGCTTCTGGAAACACCATATATTTT; CDR3aa: CASTTRTGASGNTIYF
j_gene: TRBJ1-1; len: 15; v_gene: TRBV18; abundance: few; d_gene: -; CDR3nt: TGTGCCAGCTCTACCACCGGGGCTAGGGGCACTGAAGCTTTCTTT; CDR3aa: CASSTTGARGTEAFF
j_gene: TRBJ2-2; len: 11; v_gene: TRBV11-2; abundance: -; d_gene: -; CDR3nt: TGTGCCTTTAAGAACACCGGGGAGCTGTTTTTT; CDR3aa: CAFKNTGELFF
j_gene: TRBJ1-1; len: 14; v_gene: TRBV5-5; abundance: few; d_gene: -; CDR3nt: TGTGCCAGCAGCTTATGGCGGCTGAACACTGAAGCTTTCTTT; CDR3aa: CASSLWRLNTEAFF
j_gene: TRBJ1-5; len: 17; v_gene: TRBV10-3; abundance: few; d_gene: -; CDR3nt: TGTGCCATCAGTGAGTCAAACCAGGCATATAGCAATCAGCCCCAGCATTTT; CDR3aa: CAISESNQAYSNQPQHF
j_gene: TRBJ2-3; len: 17; v_gene: TRBV5-4; abundance: -; d_gene: -; CDR3nt: TGTGCCATCAGCTCGACGCGAGCGTCCCCTAGCACAGATACGCAGTATTTT; CDR3aa: CAISSTRASPSTDTQYF
j_gene: TRBJ2-5; len: 15; v_gene: TRBV27; abundance: -; d_gene: TRBD1; CDR3nt: TGTGCCAGCAGGTCAGGGACAGGGGGCTGGGAGACCCAGTACTTC; CDR3aa: CASRSGTGGWETQYF
j_gene: TRBJ2-1; len: 15; v_gene: TRBV9; abundance: -; d_gene: TRBD2; CDR3nt: TGTGCCAGCAGCGCAGCGGGAGGGCCATACACCGAGCAGTTCTTC; CDR3aa: CASSAAGGPYTEQFF
j_gene: TRBJ1-2; len: 16; v_gene: TRBV5-1; abundance: -; d_gene: TRBD1; CDR3nt: TGCGCCAGCAGCTTGGAACGAGGACAGGCGGGGAGCGGCTACACCTTC; CDR3aa: CASSLERGQAGSGYTF
j_gene: TRBJ2-7; len: 14; v_gene: TRBV29-1; abundance: few; d_gene: TRBD1; CDR3nt: TGCAGCGTTCGGGGACAGGGGATTTGGCACGAGCAGTACTTC; CDR3aa: CSVRGQGIWHEQYF
j_gene: TRBJ2-7; len: 15; v_gene: TRBV20-1; abundance: few; d_gene: TRBD2; CDR3nt: TGCAGTGCTAGGGGGACTAGCGGGAGGACTGCGGAGCAGTACTTC; CDR3aa: CSARGTSGRTAEQYF
j_gene: TRBJ1-2; len: 15; v_gene: TRBV30; abundance: few; d_gene: TRBD1; CDR3nt: TGTGCCTGGAAGAAAACACAGGGGGCGCCCTATGGCTACACCTTC; CDR3aa: CAWKKTQGAPYGYTF
j_gene: TRBJ1-5; len: 15; v_gene: TRBV27; abundance: many; d_gene: -; CDR3nt: TGTGCCAGCAGTTTTAGCAGGGGTGGCAATCAGCCCCAGCATTTT; CDR3aa: CASSFSRGGNQPQHF
j_gene: TRBJ2-2; len: 14; v_gene: TRBV7-2; abundance: -; d_gene: -; CDR3nt: TGTGCCAGCAGCTCACAGGGTCCCACCGGGGAGCTGTTTTTT; CDR3aa: CASSSQGPTGELFF
j_gene: TRBJ2-5; len: 9; v_gene: TRBV29-1; abundance: many; d_gene: -; CDR3nt: TGCAGCGTTGGAGACAGACCGAACTTC; CDR3aa: CSVGDRPNF
j_gene: TRBJ2-4; len: 14; v_gene: TRBV18; abundance: -; d_gene: TRBD1; CDR3nt: TGTGCCAGCTCACCAGCGGGACAGGCGGGCATTCAGTACTTC; CDR3aa: CASSPAGQAGIQYF
j_gene: TRBJ2-2; len: 16; v_gene: TRBV5-1; abundance: few; d_gene: -; CDR3nt: TGCGCCAGCAGCAACGACAGGCGGCTAAACACCGGGGAGCTGTTTTTT; CDR3aa: CASSNDRRLNTGELFF
j_gene: TRBJ1-2; len: 14; v_gene: TRBV7-2; abundance: -; d_gene: -; CDR3nt: TGTGCCAGCAGCTTATTACCCAGGGACCATGGCTACACCTTC; CDR3aa: CASSLLPRDHGYTF
j_gene: TRBJ1-1; len: 17; v_gene: TRBV15; abundance: few; d_gene: -; CDR3nt: TGTGCCACCAGCAGAGATCTCGACCGAGGGTGGGACACTGAAGCTTTCTTT; CDR3aa: CATSRDLDRGWDTEAFF
j_gene: TRBJ1-1; len: 12; v_gene: TRBV28; abundance: -; d_gene: -; CDR3nt: TGTGCCCATTCTCAACCGTCGGCTGAAGCTTTCTTT; CDR3aa: CAHSQPSAEAFF
j_gene: TRBJ2-2; len: 14; v_gene: TRBV29-1; abundance: many; d_gene: -; CDR3nt: TGCAGCGTTGTCCTACACCTGAACACCGGGGAGCTGTTTTTT; CDR3aa: CSVVLHLNTGELFF
j_gene: TRBJ2-5; len: 16; v_gene: TRBV12-3/TRBV12-4; abundance: many; d_gene: -; CDR3nt: TGTGCCAGCAGTTTATTTGGGCGGGCAGATACGGAGACCCAGTACTTC; CDR3aa: CASSLFGRADTETQYF
j_gene: TRBJ2-7; len: 14; v_gene: TRBV7-2; abundance: few; d_gene: -; CDR3nt: TGTGCCAGCAGCCGTAACCAGGGCCTCTACGAGCAGTACTTC; CDR3aa: CASSRNQGLYEQYF
j_gene: TRBJ2-1; len: 16; v_gene: TRBV11-3; abundance: -; d_gene: -; CDR3nt: TGTGCCAGCAGCCACCCCCAGGGGGGCGTAAGCAATGAGCAGTTCTTC; CDR3aa: CASSHPQGGVSNEQFF
j_gene: TRBJ2-1; len: 19; v_gene: TRBV21-1; abundance: few; d_gene: -; CDR3nt: TGTGCCAGCAGCAAAGCGCATGAGGTTGGGGGGGCAGATTACAATGAGCAGTTCTTC; CDR3aa: CASSKAHEVGGADYNEQFF
j_gene: TRBJ2-1; len: 18; v_gene: TRBV7-6; abundance: -; d_gene: -; CDR3nt: TGTGCCAGCAGCTCCCGGGAAACCGGGACGGATTTCCCCAGAGAGCAGTTCTTC; CDR3aa: CASSSRETGTDFPREQFF